The clone carrying this T cell receptor (beta chain) was detected once. Its target is not known. Second-dose timings of about 4 or about 12 weeks were pooled. V lost 1 base and J lost 0; bases outside the gene matches: 15. Germline assignment: CDR1 SGHRS and CDR2 YFSETQ. This CDR3 comprises 19 residues. This record comes from a study of T cell responses to AZD1222 COVID-19 vaccine. Notes on the study in general: Baseline seropositivity characterized only a handful of AZD1222 recipients. Nearly half of spike-specific TCRs reportedly go after variant regions that carry no mutations.

Assay: immunoSEQ multiplex PCR; the TCRdb copy retains only in-frame clones and omits some. The data show about 110,000 clones, 70% to 90% seen once. The sample in question was peripheral blood, obtained 28 days after the second AZD1222 dose. This chain uses TRBV5-1 with TRBJ1-1; TRBD1 matches 7 bases. The receptor was derived from an adult who received the AZD1222 COVID-19 vaccine. CDR3 nucleotides: TGCGCCAGCAGCTTGTCTCTTTTGGGACAGCTTCAGATGAACACTGAAGCTTTCTTT. It yields the protein CASSLSLLGQLQMNTEAFF.